Listed below are T cell receptor beta chains from one sample, sequenced in a study of blood T cell repertoires in COVID-19. Here immunoSEQ multiplex PCR was the method, and the copy in TCRdb shows in-frame clones only, minus some. This sample has about 170,000 clones, with approximately 81% found just once. The source material was peripheral blood. The receptors come from a man in his late teens or twenties with active or convalescent COVID-19. CDR3s include the opening cysteine and the closing phenylalanine or tryptophan. D genes are given only for firm matches. Clone sizes are given selectively: once, few, many, or a class where the clone is expanded.

size	V	J	D	CDR3	DNA
few	TRBV3-1/TRBV3-2	TRBJ2-1	TRBD1	CASSPPGTGPYNEQFF	TGTGCCAGCAGCCCACCCGGGACAGGGCCCTACAATGAGCAGTTCTTC
.	TRBV28	TRBJ2-7	TRBD1	CASRTDRGVFGEQYF	TGTGCCAGCAGGACGGACAGGGGCGTCTTTGGCGAGCAGTACTTC
.	TRBV2	TRBJ2-2	.	CASSGGSTNTGELFF	TGTGCCAGCAGTGGGGGCTCTACGAACACCGGGGAGCTGTTTTTT
.	TRBV11-2	TRBJ2-1	.	CASSHGWDEQFF	TGTGCCAGCAGCCACGGGTGGGATGAGCAGTTCTTC
.	TRBV19	TRBJ2-3	.	CASSSRQPDTDTQYF	TGTGCCAGTAGTTCCAGACAGCCAGACACAGATACGCAGTATTTT
few	TRBV6-5	TRBJ1-4	.	CASSYAGPNEKLFF	TGTGCCAGCAGTTACGCAGGCCCTAATGAAAAACTGTTTTTT
.	TRBV18	TRBJ1-5	TRBD1	CASSPTGDQPQHF	TGTGCCAGCTCACCGACAGGGGATCAGCCCCAGCATTTT
.	TRBV5-1	TRBJ2-5	.	CASSLGQGIQETQYF	TGCGCCAGCAGCTTGGGGCAGGGAATACAAGAGACCCAGTACTTC
.	TRBV9	TRBJ2-2	TRBD2	CASSISGRARLNTGELFF	TGTGCCAGCAGCATAAGCGGGAGGGCCCGTCTGAACACCGGGGAGCTGTTTTTT
.	TRBV14	TRBJ1-1	TRBD1	CASTIDRGGIANTEAFF	TGTGCCAGCACCATAGACAGGGGCGGAATTGCTAACACTGAAGCTTTCTTT
.	TRBV6-1	TRBJ1-6	.	CASSEEPGSVYSPLHF	TGTGCCAGCAGTGAAGAGCCGGGGTCCGTTTATTCACCCCTCCACTTT
.	TRBV18	TRBJ1-5	TRBD1	CASSKTGTGINQPQHF	TGTGCCAGCTCAAAAACCGGGACAGGGATTAATCAGCCCCAGCATTTT
.	TRBV10-1	TRBJ1-3	.	CASSPSLSAGNTIYF	TGCGCCAGCAGTCCGTCCCTATCGGCTGGAAACACCATATATTTT
once	TRBV6-4	TRBJ2-2	TRBD2	CASSGTSGATGELFF	TGTGCCAGCAGTGGGACTAGCGGGGCCACCGGGGAGCTGTTTTTT
.	TRBV6-6	TRBJ1-1	.	CASSYGMGPNTEAFF	TGTGCCAGCAGTTACGGCATGGGGCCGAACACTGAAGCTTTCTTT
.	TRBV5-1	TRBJ2-2	.	CASSLGSRPNTGELFF	TGCGCCAGCAGCTTGGGGTCCAGGCCGAACACCGGGGAGCTGTTTTTT
few	TRBV25-1	TRBJ1-3	.	CASSEGQSGGNTIYF	TGTGCCAGCAGTGAAGGGCAATCTGGAGGAAACACCATATATTTT
.	TRBV19	TRBJ1-5	.	CASSISPFGGQRPNQPQHF	TGTGCCAGTAGTATAAGCCCCTTTGGAGGACAGCGGCCCAATCAGCCCCAGCATTTT
once	TRBV5-5	TRBJ2-5	TRBD2	CASSSRLAGAFSLETQYF	TGTGCCAGCAGCTCCAGACTAGCGGGGGCCTTTTCCCTCGAGACCCAGTACTTC
.	TRBV11-3	TRBJ1-5	TRBD1	CASLGGEQGAGSNQPQHF	TGTGCCAGTCTAGGCGGGGAGCAGGGGGCTGGAAGCAATCAGCCCCAGCATTTT
.	TRBV28	TRBJ2-3	.	CASSQSSEDTQYF	TGTGCCAGCAGTCAATCGAGTGAGGATACGCAGTATTTT
.	TRBV6-1	TRBJ1-5	.	CASSEGAYSNQPQHF	TGTGCCAGCAGTGAGGGGGCCTATAGCAATCAGCCCCAGCATTTT
.	TRBV11-2	TRBJ1-1	.	CASSFGQVTEAFF	TGTGCCAGCAGCTTCGGTCAGGTGACTGAAGCTTTCTTT
.	TRBV5-1	TRBJ1-3	TRBD1	CASSTGQVLRGNTIYF	TGCGCCAGCAGCACGGGACAGGTCCTGAGAGGAAACACCATATATTTT
.	TRBV19	TRBJ2-1	TRBD2	CASRGTSGGGGQFF	TGTGCCAGTAGAGGGACTAGCGGAGGGGGCGGCCAGTTCTTC
.	TRBV5-1	TRBJ2-1	TRBD2	CASSLALSGGDGEQFF	TGCGCCAGCAGCTTGGCTCTAAGCGGGGGGGACGGTGAGCAGTTCTTC
.	TRBV7-9	TRBJ1-2	TRBD1	CASSGQDRGNGYTF	TGTGCCAGCAGCGGGCAGGACAGGGGAAATGGCTACACCTTC
.	TRBV19	TRBJ1-3	.	CASFAGFRNTIYF	TGTGCCAGTTTCGCAGGCTTCAGAAACACCATATATTTT
.	TRBV28	TRBJ1-1	.	CASSSPTGSYTEAFF	TGTGCCAGCAGTTCTCCAACAGGGAGTTACACTGAAGCTTTCTTT
.	TRBV12-3/TRBV12-4	TRBJ1-1	.	CASNLQGYTEAFF	TGTGCCAGCAATCTTCAGGGGTACACTGAAGCTTTCTTT
many	TRBV29-1	TRBJ2-7	TRBD2	CSANPGLLYEQYF	TGCAGCGCGAACCCGGGACTACTTTACGAGCAGTACTTC
.	TRBV30	TRBJ2-3	TRBD2	CAWSPMTSGSGADTQYF	TGTGCCTGGAGTCCGATGACTAGCGGGAGTGGGGCAGATACGCAGTATTTT
.	TRBV15	TRBJ2-5	TRBD2	CATGSGLAVQETQYF	TGTGCCACCGGATCGGGACTAGCGGTGCAAGAGACCCAGTACTTC
once	TRBV15	TRBJ2-3	TRBD2	CATSRDGQAGGHTDTQYF	TGTGCCACCAGCAGAGATGGACAGGCGGGGGGGCACACAGATACGCAGTATTTT
.	TRBV5-1	TRBJ1-3	.	CASSYDRSSGNTIYF	TGCGCCAGCAGCTACGACAGGAGCTCTGGAAACACCATATATTTT
few	TRBV11-2	TRBJ2-2	.	CASSETPTGELFF	TGTGCCAGCAGCGAGACACCTACCGGGGAGCTGTTTTTT
.	TRBV29-1	TRBJ1-1	.	CSVEKRGLGEAFF	TGCAGCGTTGAAAAGAGGGGGTTGGGTGAAGCTTTCTTT
.	TRBV6-5	TRBJ1-2	.	CASVRSYPYGYTF	TGTGCCAGCGTTCGATCCTACCCCTATGGCTACACCTTC
.	TRBV18	TRBJ2-1	TRBD2	CASSTPPGLGYNEQFF	TGTGCCAGCTCAACGCCCCCGGGACTAGGCTACAATGAGCAGTTCTTC
.	TRBV4-2	TRBJ1-1	.	CASSQDTALTDFSSVNTEAFF	TGTGCCAGCAGCCAAGATACTGCCTTGACAGATTTTTCTTCGGTGAACACTGAAGCTTTCTTT
.	TRBV6-5	TRBJ1-5	.	CASNLGHNSNQPQHF	TGTGCCAGCAATCTGGGACACAATAGCAATCAGCCCCAGCATTTT
.	TRBV24-1	TRBJ1-1	TRBD1	CATRRQGNTEAFF	TGTGCCACCAGGAGACAGGGGAACACTGAAGCTTTCTTT
few	TRBV6-1	TRBJ2-3	TRBD2	CASSEYDGGATDTQYF	TGTGCCAGCAGTGAATATGACGGGGGGGCCACAGATACGCAGTATTTT
.	TRBV5-8	TRBJ1-4	.	CASSTRVWNRGEKLFF	TGTGCCAGCAGCACCCGCGTCTGGAACCGGGGGGAAAAACTGTTTTTT
few	TRBV20-1	TRBJ2-3	.	CSASELLAGSTDTQYF	TGCAGTGCTAGTGAACTTTTGGCAGGTTCCACAGATACGCAGTATTTT
few	TRBV7-8	TRBJ1-5	.	CASSLPRRLGGNQPQHF	TGTGCCAGCAGCTTACCCCGGCGTCTAGGCGGCAATCAGCCCCAGCATTTT
.	TRBV19	TRBJ1-2	TRBD1	CASQGQGYYGYTF	TGTGCCAGCCAGGGACAGGGGTACTATGGCTACACCTTC
.	TRBV28	TRBJ1-5	TRBD1	CASGTGLQPQHF	TGTGCCAGCGGGACAGGGCTGCAGCCCCAGCATTTT
.	TRBV29-1	TRBJ2-3	TRBD2	CSVEAAGGTDTQYF	TGCAGCGTTGAAGCTGCGGGGGGCACAGATACGCAGTATTTT
.	TRBV7-9	TRBJ1-2	TRBD1	CASRTGVGYGYTF	TGTGCCAGCAGGACAGGGGTCGGCTATGGCTACACCTTC
.	TRBV10-1	TRBJ1-2	.	CASSGGFDGYTF	TGCGCCAGCAGTGGAGGGTTCGATGGCTACACCTTC
.	TRBV5-1	TRBJ2-7	.	CASSFRSSYEQYF	TGCGCCAGCAGCTTTCGGAGCTCCTACGAGCAGTACTTC
.	TRBV9	TRBJ2-7	.	CASSVDSQGYEQYF	TGTGCCAGCAGCGTAGACAGCCAGGGTTACGAGCAGTACTTC
.	TRBV4-1	TRBJ1-6	.	CASSQWFWDITPPYSPLHF	TGCGCCAGCAGCCAGTGGTTCTGGGACATCACCCCTCCATATTCACCCCTCCACTTT
.	TRBV7-9	TRBJ2-2	.	CASSLDPRGPFTGELFF	TGTGCCAGCAGCTTAGACCCCAGGGGCCCGTTCACCGGGGAGCTGTTTTTT
.	TRBV6-5	TRBJ2-1	TRBD1	CATAGTGIEEQFF	TGTGCCACCGCCGGGACAGGGATTGAAGAGCAGTTCTTC
.	TRBV10-3	TRBJ2-1	TRBD2	CAISESWTSGNNEQFF	TGTGCCATCAGTGAGTCTTGGACTAGCGGCAACAATGAGCAGTTCTTC
.	TRBV6-6	TRBJ1-1	.	CASSYSSIWLNTEAFF	TGTGCCAGCAGTTACTCGAGTATCTGGTTGAACACTGAAGCTTTCTTT
.	TRBV5-1	TRBJ2-2	.	CASSLLNTGELFF	TGCGCCAGCAGCTTGTTAAACACCGGGGAGCTGTTTTTT
.	TRBV7-8	TRBJ2-3	TRBD2	CASSLAETSEAQYF	TGTGCCAGCAGCTTAGCGGAGACTAGCGAAGCGCAGTATTTT